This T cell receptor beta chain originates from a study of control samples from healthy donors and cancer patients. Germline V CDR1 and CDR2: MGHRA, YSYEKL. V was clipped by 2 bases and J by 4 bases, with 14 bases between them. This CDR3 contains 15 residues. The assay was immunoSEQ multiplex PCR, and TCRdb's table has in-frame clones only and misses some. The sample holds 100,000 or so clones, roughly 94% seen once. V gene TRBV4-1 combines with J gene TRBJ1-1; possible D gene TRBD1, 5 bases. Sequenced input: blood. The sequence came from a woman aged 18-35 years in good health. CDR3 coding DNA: TGCGCCAGCAGCCAATACCCAGGGTCGTTCACTGAAGCTTTCTTT. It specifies CASSQYPGSFTEAFF.